This is a list of T cell receptor beta chains from one sample in a study of T-cell reconstitution after alpha-beta-depleted transplantation in children. A single record per CDR3 protein comes from TCRdb applying MiXCR to the PCR reads. This sample yields 200,000 to 300,000 distinct CDR3 sequences, of which 12% are seen a single time; around 3% belongs to the top ten. The sample was PBMCs from the stem cell graft donor, taken from the stem cell graft. The receptor source for this set is a human donor who donated a stem cell graft to a child with acute lymphoblastic leukemia. The CDR3 runs from the conserved cysteine through the conserved F or W. A D gene is named only where the DNA matches it firmly. Clone size appears in some rows only: once, few, many, or a class for an expanded clone.

V,D,size,J,CDR3
TRBV5-1,-,many,TRBJ1-1,CASSLGGRNTEAFF
TRBV7-9,TRBD2,many,TRBJ2-7,CASSSRLAGGNYEQYF
TRBV5-1,TRBD2,many,TRBJ2-1,CASSWEGTRNEQFF
TRBV5-1,TRBD1,many,TRBJ1-2,CASSRDRAYNYGYTF
TRBV10-3,TRBD1,many,TRBJ2-1,CAISESMASQQSGQAYNEQFF
TRBV6-2/TRBV6-3,-,many,TRBJ1-5,CASSYRRGGYQPQHF
TRBV30,TRBD1,many,TRBJ2-1,CAWSSTTGDSYNEQFF
TRBV9,TRBD1,many,TRBJ1-3,CASSAGQLSSGNTIYF
TRBV7-2,-,many,TRBJ2-1,CASSSLLNQFF
TRBV19,TRBD1,many,TRBJ1-2,CASSPLRTGYYGYTF
TRBV20-1,-,many,TRBJ1-6,CSAIRSTYNSPLHF
TRBV5-6,-,many,TRBJ1-1,CASSFVSVGWAPQQPNTEAFF
TRBV4-3,TRBD1,many,TRBJ1-4,CASSQRQGAVREKLFF
TRBV5-6,-,many,TRBJ1-1,CASSPGRLFEAFF
TRBV28,TRBD2,-,TRBJ2-5,CASRPGGGKETQYF
TRBV10-3,-,many,TRBJ2-3,CAISGGEITDMQYF
TRBV12-3/TRBV12-4,-,many,TRBJ1-2,CASSLAHQGGYTF
TRBV18,-,many,TRBJ2-5,CASSGVQETQYF
TRBV7-2,-,many,TRBJ1-5,CASSLEPRGPRKHF
TRBV19,-,many,TRBJ2-2,CASSTRGPRNTGELFF
TRBV25-1,-,many,TRBJ1-1,CASREGGGNTEAFF
TRBV30,TRBD2,-,TRBJ2-1,CAWSDRLAGGRTYNEQFF
TRBV4-1,-,-,TRBJ2-1,CASSQGPGVYDEQFF
TRBV29-1,TRBD1,many,TRBJ2-1,CSVEVGGTGVGNEQFF
TRBV10-3,-,-,TRBJ2-3,CAISRDPDTQYF
TRBV20-1,TRBD2,-,TRBJ2-3,CSAGREAGTDTQYF
TRBV5-4,-,-,TRBJ2-7,CASSPHNGYEQYF
TRBV4-3,TRBD2,-,TRBJ2-1,CASSQDVGGNYNEQFF
TRBV7-2,-,-,TRBJ2-2,CASSLNPGLNTGELFF
TRBV11-2,TRBD1,many,TRBJ1-1,CASSRTGVNTEAFF
TRBV30,TRBD2,few,TRBJ2-1,CAWSVSLAGVRTYNEQFF
TRBV24-1,-,many,TRBJ2-3,CATSVGGGITDTQYF
TRBV20-1,-,few,TRBJ1-2,CSARDLTMFGTASNYGYTF
TRBV20-1,TRBD1,many,TRBJ2-7,CSARESGQGTYEQYF
TRBV5-1,-,-,TRBJ2-7,CASSRSAGLNSHEQYF
TRBV7-9,-,many,TRBJ2-7,CASSSGSRDVLSEQYF
TRBV7-2,-,many,TRBJ2-1,CASSSNSYSSYNEQFF